The subject of this entry is one T cell receptor (beta chain). Assay used: immunoSEQ multiplex PCR; TCRdb lists only in-frame clones, some missing. The sample contains about 120,000 clones, just over 90% of which appear only once. This entry belongs to a study of control samples from healthy donors and cancer patients. The CDR3 totals 11 residues. In germline, CDR1 is MDHEN, CDR2 SYDVKM. V lost 3 bases, J lost 10 bases, and 7 bases lay in between. The receptor was derived from a man in his forties or fifties with head and neck cancer. What was sequenced was PBMCs. The chain combines TRBV28 with TRBJ2-1, with D unresolved. The CDR3 loop reads CASSFRWEQFF. As DNA, the CDR3 is TGTGCCAGCAGTTTTCGCTGGGAGCAGTTCTTC.